The 32 T cell receptor beta chains listed next were all sequenced from one sample in a study of cytomegalovirus exposure and HLA in healthy donors. Sequencing was performed with immunoSEQ multiplex PCR; in TCRdb, only in-frame clones are kept and a portion is missing. The table records under 150,000 clones, approximately 85% of them present only once. The sequenced material came from PBMCs. These receptors originate from a woman aged 25-40 years in good health and CMV-seronegative.

In this sample, this clone turned up a few times. The chain has TRBV19 and TRBJ2-3; TRBD2 might be the D (6 bases). The CDR3 spans 15 residues. Per germline, CDR1 LNHDA and CDR2 SQIVND (reference sequence). Between the trimmed V and J ends, which lost 4 bases and 2 bases, there was a span of 13 bases. Here the CDR3 DNA reads TGTGCCAGTAGTACGGGACTTAGTGCCACAGATACGCAGTATTTT. It yields the protein CASSTGLSATDTQYF.

This chain joins TRBV6-1 and TRBJ2-1; 9 bases match TRBD2. Trimming at V came to 4 bases and at J to 7 bases, leaving 8 bases not matched to a gene. The CDR3 extends over 15 amino acids. CDR1 MNHNS and CDR2 SASEGT come from the germline V gene. The CDR3 reads CASSGSPLAGNEQFF. CDR3 coding DNA: TGTGCCAGCAGTGGATCTCCCCTAGCGGGGAATGAGCAGTTCTTC.

Regarding this clone: Distinct nucleotide sequences in the sample also encode this CDR3. The chain has TRBV7-2 and TRBJ1-2; TRBD1 might be the D (5 bases). The V end lost 1 base, the J end lost 0 bases, and 9 bases lay between the germline ends. This CDR3 is built from 15 residues. Germline V CDR1 and CDR2: SGHTA, FQGNSA. The CDR3 here is CASSLGGGTNYGYTF. CDR3 in DNA: TGTGCCAGCAGCTTAGGGGGGGGAACTAACTATGGCTACACCTTC.

The rearrangement uses TRBV19 and TRBJ1-2; tentative D call: TRBD1 (6 bases). Trimming removed 5 bases from V and 7 bases from J, with 14 bases in between. Germline V gives CDR1 LNHDA, CDR2 SQIVND (reference sequence). CDR3 length equals 13 residues. Here the CDR3 reads CASSVVGGGGYTF. CDR3 sequence (DNA): TGTGCCAGTAGTGTCGTAGGGGGTGGTGGCTACACCTTC.

V gene TRBV4-1 combines with J gene TRBJ2-5, with 9 bases matching TRBD1. The CDR3 has 16 amino acids. Unmatched junction bases numbered 11, after V lost 5 bases and J lost 4 bases. Germline V gene sequence: CDR1 MGHRA, CDR2 YSYEKL. CDR3 region: CASSTRTGATRETQYF. The CDR3 DNA reads TGCGCCAGCAGCACGAGGACAGGGGCGACCCGAGAGACCCAGTACTTC.

A single count supports this clone. The rearrangement links TRBV6-5 to TRBJ1-1, with TRBD1 matching 7 bases. J gave up 6 bases and V 0 bases, and 4 bases lay outside the gene matches. CDR1 and CDR2 (germline): MNHEY, SVGAGI. The CDR3 is 14 amino acids. The CDR3 here is CASSYSGGVAEAFF. CDR3 nucleotides: TGTGCCAGCAGTTACTCAGGGGGCGTCGCTGAAGCTTTCTTT.

V is TRBV15 and J is TRBJ2-3; the match to TRBD2 covers 8 bases. The ends lost 6 bases at V and 1 base at J; junction bases unmatched: 0. The germline gives CDR1 LNHNV, CDR2 YYDKDF (reference sequence). This CDR3 is 13 amino acids long. The CDR3 nucleotides read TGTGCCACCAGGACTAGCGGCACAGATACGCAGTATTTT. This sequence encodes CATRTSGTDTQYF.

This clone was counted once. CDR3 in amino acids: CASSPRKEGRGDTDTQYF. Here the CDR3 DNA reads TGTGCCAGCAGCCCACGCAAAGAAGGGCGGGGGGACACAGATACGCAGTATTTT. The chain employs TRBV27 and TRBJ2-3, with TRBD2 matching 8 bases. Trimming took 6 bases from V and 2 from J; bases not matched to a gene: 16. CDR3 length equals 18 residues. Looked up from germline, CDR1 is MNHEY and CDR2 is SMNVEV (reference sequence).

The chain carries TRBV4-3 and TRBJ1-5, with D unresolved. CDR1 and CDR2 (germline): LGHNA, YSLEER. Trimming removed 6 bases from V and 0 bases from J, with 12 bases in between. The CDR3 covers 15 residues. Here the CDR3 DNA reads TGCGCCAGCAGTAAACAGATAAGTAGCAATCAGCCCCAGCATTTT. Protein sequence: CASSKQISSNQPQHF.

The chain employs TRBV9 and TRBJ1-3; tentative D call: TRBD1 (5 bases). The CDR3 loop spans 16 amino acids. With 2 bases removed from V and 4 bases from J, the gap between germline ends came to 16 bases. CDR1 is SGDLS, CDR2 YYNGEE, per germline. CDR3 region: CASSVSHRILGNTIYF. CDR3 DNA sequence: TGTGCCAGCAGCGTCTCCCACAGGATTCTCGGAAACACCATATATTTT.

This chain connects TRBV19 to TRBJ1-1; possibly TRBD1 for D (6 bases). The V and J ends lost 5 bases and 4 bases respectively, with 11 bases between them. The CDR3 consists of 13 residues. Per the germline V gene, CDR1 is LNHDA and CDR2 is SQIVND (reference sequence). The CDR3 coding sequence is TGTGCCAGTAGTTTCCAAGGGGGCACTGAAGCTTTCTTT. It yields the protein CASSFQGGTEAFF.

This clone is a singleton in its sample. This chain uses TRBV28 with TRBJ2-1, with 7 nucleotides matching TRBD2. Germline lookup yields CDR1 MDHEN and CDR2 SYDVKM. Trimming at V came to 1 base and at J to 9 bases, leaving 0 bases not matched to a gene. The CDR3 has 12 amino acids. The CDR3 here is CASSLLAGEQFF. In nucleotides, the CDR3 is TGTGCCAGCAGTTTATTAGCGGGTGAGCAGTTCTTC. The whole variable domain, filled in from reference TRBV28 and TRBJ2-1, reads DVKVTQSSRYLVKRTGEKVFLECVQDMDHENMFWYRQDPGLGLRLIYFSYDVKMKEKGDIPEGYSVSREKKERFSLILESASTNQTSMYLCASSLLAGEQFFGPGTRLTVL.

This chain joins TRBV11-2 and TRBJ2-1; 9 bases match TRBD1. V dropped 5 bases and J dropped 8; count of bases not matched to a gene: 7. The CDR3 contains 14 residues. The germline V gene has CDR1 SGHAT and CDR2 FQNNGV. CDR3 nucleotides: TGTGCCAGCAGCCGGGGACAGGGTACCGATGAGCAGTTCTTC. Its protein product is CASSRGQGTDEQFF. Drawing the rest from reference TRBV11-2 and TRBJ2-1, the complete variable domain is EAGVAQSPRYKIIEKRQSVAFWCNPISGHATLYWYQQILGQGPKLLIQFQNNGVVDDSQLPKDRFSAERLKGVDSTLKIQPAKLEDSAVYLCASSRGQGTDEQFFGPGTRLTVL.

The rearrangement uses TRBV7-2 and TRBJ1-2; tentative D call: TRBD1 (5 bases). The CDR3 covers 15 residues. Germline loops: CDR1 SGHTA, CDR2 FQGNSA. V was pared by 5 bases and J by 5 bases, with 18 bases between. In nucleotides, the CDR3 is TGTGCCAGCAGCCCTTCGGGCAGGGTGAAGTATGGCTACACCTTC. It specifies CASSPSGRVKYGYTF.

The genes are TRBV5-4 and TRBJ1-1; D is ambiguous. The V gene lost 6 bases and the J gene lost 6 bases, with 18 bases spanning the gap. This CDR3 has 14 residues. CDR1 SGHNT and CDR2 YYREEE come from the germline V gene (reference sequence). The CDR3 DNA reads as TGTGCCAGCAAAGCCTCCGGCCCACGGGCTGAAGCTTTCTTT. Translating it yields CASKASGPRAEAFF.

V gene TRBV5-1 combines with J gene TRBJ2-7; 9 bases are a match to TRBD2. The CDR3 loop spans 14 amino acids. The germline CDR1 and CDR2 sequences are SGHRS and YFSETQ. With 6 bases clipped from V and 4 bases from J, the junction kept 8 bases outside the gene matches. The CDR3 loop reads CASTLVSGGYEQYF. The CDR3 bases are TGCGCCAGCACCCTGGTTAGCGGGGGATACGAGCAGTACTTC.

The rearrangement uses TRBV2 and TRBJ2-1, with TRBD2 identical over 11 bases. Germline CDR1 reads SNHLY; CDR2 reads FYNNEI. V gave up 6 bases and J gave up 7 bases; unmatched junction bases: 11. The CDR3 has 16 amino acids. The CDR3 DNA reads TGTGCCAGCAGCCCCTGGGGTAGCGGGGGGGCAAATGAGCAGTTCTTC. Protein: CASSPWGSGGANEQFF.

CDR3 residues: CATSRDNYEQYF. The CDR3 nucleotides are TGTGCCACCAGCAGGGACAACTACGAGCAGTACTTC. J is TRBJ2-7 and V is TRBV15; D might be TRBD1 (5 bases). Germline lookup yields CDR1 LNHNV and CDR2 YYDKDF (reference sequence). The CDR3 sequence is 12 residues long. V lost 3 bases and J lost 3, with 6 bases in between.

V is TRBV6-1 and J is TRBJ1-6; maybe TRBD1 (6 bases). Germline loops: CDR1 MNHNS, CDR2 SASEGT. The CDR3 loop spans 15 amino acids. Trimming cost V 4 bases and J 9 bases, with 16 bases left between them. The CDR3 loop is CASSGTQGMSSPLHF. For the CDR3, the DNA is TGTGCCAGCAGTGGCACCCAGGGGATGAGTTCACCCCTCCACTTT.

The J gene is TRBJ1-3, the V gene TRBV2; a possible D gene is TRBD1 (5 bases). The germline gives CDR1 SNHLY, CDR2 FYNNEI. The CDR3 spans 16 residues. Trimming shortened V by 6 bases and J by 2 bases, and 17 bases separated the two germline ends. DNA for the CDR3: TGTGCCAGCAGAGCCGGTAGAGACAGAACTGGAAACACCATATATTTT. Protein product: CASRAGRDRTGNTIYF. Filled out from reference TRBV2 and TRBJ1-3, the complete variable domain reads EPEVTQTPSHQVTQMGQEVILRCVPISNHLYFYWYRQILGQKVEFLVSFYNNEISEKSEIFDDQFSVERPDGSNFTLKIRSTKLEDSAMYFCASRAGRDRTGNTIYFGEGSWLTVV.

This chain joins TRBV7-2 and TRBJ2-7, with D hard to call. The CDR3 loop spans 13 amino acids. The V gene's germline CDR1 is SGHTA and CDR2 FQGNSA. Trimming pared 5 bases from V and 1 base from J, leaving 9 bases between. CDR3 loop: CASSVQISYEQYF. The CDR3 bases are TGTGCCAGCAGCGTACAGATTTCCTACGAGCAGTACTTC.

The chain couples TRBV12-5 to TRBJ2-3; 7 bases are shared with TRBD1. The length of the CDR3 is 14 residues. Per germline, CDR1 LGHNT and CDR2 FRNRAP. The trim removed 6 bases at V and 4 bases at J, leaving 7 bases unmatched. The CDR3 here is CASGPDDRADTQYF. In nucleotides, the CDR3 is TGTGCTAGTGGCCCGGACGACAGGGCAGATACGCAGTATTTT.

V and J are TRBV10-1 and TRBJ2-7; 7 bases match TRBD1. Germline-derived CDR1 and CDR2 are WNHNN and SYGVQD (reference sequence). This CDR3 has 13 amino acids. V lost 4 bases and J lost 6; bases outside the gene matches: 6. The CDR3 sequence is CASSGQGSLEQYF. DNA for the CDR3: TGCGCCAGCAGTGGACAGGGTTCCCTCGAGCAGTACTTC.

The rearrangement joins TRBV11-2 to TRBJ1-6, with D possibly being TRBD1 (5 bases). Germline loops: CDR1 SGHAT, CDR2 FQNNGV. This CDR3 region has 16 residues. Trimming shortened V by 5 bases and J by 6 bases, and 17 bases separated the two germline ends. DNA for the CDR3: TGTGCCAGCAGCAACAGACCTCAGGGTGGTAATTCACCCCTCCACTTT. It is translated as CASSNRPQGGNSPLHF.

The chain couples TRBV5-1 to TRBJ2-5; 10 nucleotides align to TRBD2. The germline gives CDR1 SGHRS, CDR2 YFSETQ. The CDR3 is made up of 19 amino acids. Trimming removed 6 bases from V and 5 bases from J; junction bases left unmatched: 22. The CDR3 coding sequence is TGCGCCAGCAAAGGGGCCCTAAAGCGGGGGGGCCTGGCAGAGGAGACCCAGTACTTC. Translation: CASKGALKRGGLAEETQYF.

This chain uses TRBV6-5 with TRBJ2-4; tentative D call: TRBD2 (5 bases). CDR3 size: 15 residues. V was shortened by 6 bases and J by 3 bases, with 15 bases between the two germline ends. CDR1 and CDR2 (germline): MNHEY, SVGAGI. The CDR3 DNA follows: TGTGCCAGCAGCCCCGGGGAGCCCATCAAAAACATTCAGTACTTC. Its protein is CASSPGEPIKNIQYF.

The genes are TRBV7-2 and TRBJ2-7; tentative D call: TRBD2 (6 bases). Germline values: CDR1 SGHTA, CDR2 FQGNSA. This CDR3 region has 14 residues. Trimming removed 5 bases at V and 5 bases at J, with 16 bases between. CDR3 in DNA: TGTGCCAGCAGCCAAATCGGGAGCAGCAACGAGCAGTACTTC. This translates into CASSQIGSSNEQYF. Together with reference TRBV7-2 and TRBJ2-7, the CDR3 gives the full variable domain: GAGVSQSPSNKVTEKGKDVELRCDPISGHTALYWYRQSLGQGLEFLIYFQGNSAPDKSGLPSDRFSAERTGGSVSTLTIQRTQQEDSAVYLCASSQIGSSNEQYFGPGTRLTVT.

To note about this clone: The same CDR3 can be traced to other DNA sequences in this sample. The J gene is TRBJ2-1, the V gene TRBV6-6, with D maybe TRBD1 (5 bases). V was clipped by 6 bases and J by 4 bases, with 10 bases between them. Germline CDR1 and CDR2: MNHNY and SVGAGI (reference sequence). The CDR3 sequence is 13 residues long. The DNA for the CDR3 is TGTGCCAGCAGCTCTCAGGGTTACAATGAGCAGTTCTTC. Protein: CASSSQGYNEQFF.

The chain has TRBV5-1 and TRBJ2-3; TRBD2 matches 13 bases. The CDR3 runs 16 residues. CDR1 and CDR2 (germline): SGHRS, YFSETQ. J gave up 6 bases and V 4 bases, and 8 bases lay outside the gene matches. CDR3 in amino acids: CASSLGTSGVADTQYF. Here the CDR3 DNA reads TGCGCCAGCAGCCTAGGGACTAGCGGGGTTGCGGATACGCAGTATTTT.

The chain links TRBV28 to TRBJ2-3, with 8 bases that match TRBD1. Losses at the gene ends were 6 bases for V and 3 bases for J; bases not matched to a gene: 5. Germline CDR1 reads MDHEN; CDR2 reads SYDVKM. The CDR3 consists of 14 residues. This CDR3 is CASSHDRGTDTQYF. The CDR3, as DNA: TGTGCCAGCAGCCATGACAGGGGTACAGATACGCAGTATTTT.

The count of this clone is one. The V call is TRBV19, the J call TRBJ2-1; D is unclear. V lost 5 bases and J lost 0, with 17 bases in between. This CDR3 spans 17 amino acids. CDR1 is LNHDA and CDR2 is SQIVND in the germline V gene (reference sequence). DNA for the CDR3: TGTGCCAGTAGTTCATTCGTTAGAGGTAGCTCCTACAATGAGCAGTTCTTC. It encodes CASSSFVRGSSYNEQFF.

The V and J genes are TRBV15 and TRBJ2-1, with no clear D. There are 13 residues in the CDR3. V lost 1 base and J lost 6, with 7 bases in between. Germline values: CDR1 LNHNV, CDR2 YYDKDF (reference sequence). CDR3 residues: CATSRVLFNEQFF. The CDR3 DNA reads as TGTGCCACCAGCAGAGTTCTGTTCAATGAGCAGTTCTTC.